The 19 T cell receptor beta chains presented below share a single source sample, sequenced in a study of blood T cell repertoires in COVID-19. Sequencing used immunoSEQ multiplex PCR; TCRdb keeps in-frame clones, though not all of them. The table includes about 83,000 clones, roughly 83% detected once. The sequenced sample was peripheral blood. All receptors come from a man over 45 with active COVID-19.

The V call is TRBV3-1 (or the pseudogene TRBV3-2), the J call TRBJ1-2, with TRBD1 matching over 7 bases. Germline V lookup: CDR1 LGHDT, CDR2 YNNKEL (reference sequence). The CDR3 runs to 13 residues. J gave up 7 bases and V 2 bases, and 4 bases lay outside the gene matches. In DNA, the CDR3 is TGTGCCAGCAGCCAAACACCAGGGGGTGGCTACACCTTC. It encodes CASSQTPGGGYTF.

This clone has only one observation. This rearrangement joins TRBV6-2 or TRBV6-3 to TRBJ1-1, with unresolved D. V was cut by 4 bases and J by 8 bases, with 17 bases left in between. Germline CDR1 MNHEY, CDR2 SVGEGT. There are 14 residues in the CDR3. The CDR3 sequence: CASSSQLGAGEAFF. The CDR3 DNA follows: TGTGCCAGCAGTTCCCAATTGGGCGCGGGGGAAGCTTTCTTT.

This CDR3 is CASSKRQGSANEKLFF. For the CDR3, the DNA is TGTGCCAGCAGCAAGAGACAGGGGTCAGCTAATGAAAAACTGTTTTTT. The chain couples TRBV7-9 to TRBJ1-4; 8 positions agree with TRBD1. Germline V gives CDR1 SEHNR, CDR2 FQNEAQ (reference sequence). Trimming cost V 5 bases and J 3 bases; bases outside gene matches: 8. CDR3 length: 16 residues.

The chain links TRBV28 to TRBJ2-2, with TRBD1 as a possible D gene (5 bases). The CDR3 contains 16 residues. With 3 bases removed from V and 1 base from J, the gap between germline ends came to 12 bases. Germline V gene sequence: CDR1 MDHEN, CDR2 SYDVKM. The CDR3 loop is CASSLGRGGNTGELFF. CDR3 DNA sequence: TGTGCCAGCAGTTTGGGTAGGGGCGGGAACACCGGGGAGCTGTTTTTT.

This clone has more than one count but fewer than ten. The chain couples TRBV28 to TRBJ1-1; D not certain. Germline assignment: CDR1 MDHEN and CDR2 SYDVKM. With 2 bases removed from V and 0 bases from J, the gap between germline ends came to 16 bases. The CDR3 loop spans 17 amino acids. CDR3 DNA sequence: TGTGCCAGCAGTTTAATTGACGGGAAGACGTTGAACACTGAAGCTTTCTTT. Protein product: CASSLIDGKTLNTEAFF.

V and J are TRBV4-3 and TRBJ1-2, with 10 bases fitting TRBD1. This CDR3 region has 14 residues. Germline V gene data show CDR1 as LGHNA and CDR2 as YSLEER. The trim removed 3 bases at V and 3 bases at J, leaving 1 base unmatched. In DNA form, the CDR3 reads TGCGCCAGCAGCCACGGACAGGGGGACTATGGCTACACCTTC. Protein product: CASSHGQGDYGYTF.

The chain couples TRBV5-1 to TRBJ2-2; 9 bases line up with TRBD2. The V gene's germline CDR1 is SGHRS and CDR2 YFSETQ. Trimming cost V 4 bases and J 1 base; bases outside gene matches: 5. The CDR3 has 16 residues. The chain's CDR3 is CASSVTSGVNTGELFF. The CDR3 bases are TGCGCCAGCAGCGTGACTAGCGGAGTGAACACCGGGGAGCTGTTTTTT.

The gene calls are TRBV7-9 and TRBJ2-2; D is perhaps TRBD2 (6 bases). Trimming left V 5 bases short and J 4 bases short, with 17 bases between. This CDR3 contains 16 residues. Germline V lookup: CDR1 SEHNR, CDR2 FQNEAQ (reference sequence). The CDR3, as DNA: TGTGCCAGCAGCCCGCAGGGAGGATCCCCCACCGGGGAGCTGTTTTTT. This sequence encodes CASSPQGGSPTGELFF.

V usage is TRBV7-9 and J usage is TRBJ1-1, with D unclear. The CDR3 runs to 12 residues. Germline assignment: CDR1 SEHNR and CDR2 FQNEAQ (reference sequence). Between the trimmed V and J ends, which lost 5 bases and 0 bases, there was a span of 4 bases. The CDR3 coding sequence is TGTGCCAGCAGCCAGATGAACACTGAAGCTTTCTTT. Its protein product is CASSQMNTEAFF.

The chain is built from TRBV30 and TRBJ2-7; TRBD1 aligns across 7 bases. CDR1 and CDR2 (germline): GTSNPN, SVGIG (reference sequence). Losses at the gene ends were 6 bases for V and 5 bases for J; bases not matched to a gene: 10. The CDR3 covers 13 residues. The CDR3 bases are TGTGCCTGCTTAAAAAGACAGGGCCACGAGCAGTACTTC. Amino acids: CACLKRQGHEQYF.

The gene calls are TRBV5-1 and TRBJ2-5; a weak D match, TRBD2 (6 bases). Germline V gives CDR1 SGHRS, CDR2 YFSETQ. The CDR3 is made up of 14 amino acids. The ends were cut back, 1 base at V and 4 bases at J, with 11 bases in the middle. CDR3 loop: CASSLRGTLETQYF. The CDR3 DNA sequence: TGCGCCAGCAGCTTGCGCGGGACCTTAGAGACCCAGTACTTC. Together with reference TRBV5-1 and TRBJ2-5, the CDR3 gives the full variable domain: KAGVTQTPRYLIKTRGQQVTLSCSPISGHRSVSWYQQTPGQGLQFLFEYFSETQRNKGNFPGRFSGRQFSNSRSEMNVSTLELGDSALYLCASSLRGTLETQYFGPGTRLLVL.

This chain joins TRBV6-5 and TRBJ1-2, with 7 bases matching TRBD1. Losses at the gene ends were 2 bases for V and 2 bases for J; bases not matched to a gene: 8. Looked up from germline, CDR1 is MNHEY and CDR2 is SVGAGI. This CDR3 is built from 16 residues. The CDR3 DNA sequence: TGTGCCAGCAGTTACGGGCGCGACAGGGCAAACTATGGCTACACCTTC. Its protein is CASSYGRDRANYGYTF.

The chain has TRBV9 and TRBJ2-3, with 10 bases fitting TRBD2. The CDR3 runs 16 residues. The V and J ends lost 0 bases and 1 base, in that order; junction bases with no gene match: 2. Per the germline V gene, CDR1 is SGDLS and CDR2 is YYNGEE. This CDR3 is CASSVASGRGTDTQYF. CDR3 DNA sequence: TGTGCCAGCAGCGTAGCCAGCGGGAGGGGCACAGATACGCAGTATTTT.

The chain couples TRBV7-2 to TRBJ1-5; no definite D call. The germline V gene encodes CDR1 SGHTA and CDR2 FQGNSA. V lost 5 bases to trimming and J lost 4 bases, with 9 bases between them. The CDR3 covers 13 residues. CDR3 residues: CASSPSTNQPQHF. The CDR3 region has the DNA TGTGCCAGCAGCCCGAGCACGAATCAGCCCCAGCATTTT.

V usage is TRBV30 and J usage is TRBJ1-6, with D possibly being TRBD1 (6 bases). V lost 0 bases to trimming and J lost 9 bases, with 18 bases between them. The CDR3 consists of 16 residues. CDR1 and CDR2 from the germline V gene are GTSNPN and SVGIG (reference sequence). CDR3 nucleotide sequence: TGTGCCTGGAGTGTACAGGGCCTACCCCGTAGTTCACCCCTCCACTTT. This gives the protein CAWSVQGLPRSSPLHF.

V gene TRBV5-4 combines with J gene TRBJ1-5, with TRBD1 as a possible D gene (6 bases). The germline V and J ends were trimmed by 3 bases and 0 bases, with 13 bases remaining between them. The germline V gene has CDR1 SGHNT and CDR2 YYREEE (reference sequence). The CDR3 has 16 amino acids. The CDR3 nucleotides read TGTGCCAGCAGCTCTGGCGGGGGCACTAGCAATCAGCCCCAGCATTTT. Translating it yields CASSSGGGTSNQPQHF.

The J gene is TRBJ2-2, the V gene TRBV14; possible D gene TRBD1, 6 bases. V lost 4 bases, J lost 3 bases, and 15 bases lay in between. CDR3 length: 16 amino acids. CDR1 and CDR2 from the germline V gene are SGHDN and FVKESK. CDR3 protein: CASSRQGQIHTGELFF. The CDR3 nucleotides read TGTGCCAGCAGCCGCCAAGGACAGATACACACCGGGGAGCTGTTTTTT.

The chain employs TRBV28 and TRBJ2-7; no definite D call. This CDR3 spans 14 amino acids. The germline V and J ends were trimmed by 7 bases and 3 bases, with 16 bases remaining between them. Germline values: CDR1 MDHEN, CDR2 SYDVKM. The DNA for the CDR3 is TGTGCCAGCACTCTTCCTGCGAGAGGCTACGAGCAGTACTTC. Encoded protein: CASTLPARGYEQYF.

The genes are TRBV5-4 and TRBJ1-4; D is uncertain. The ends were cut back, 4 bases at V and 0 bases at J, with 10 bases in the middle. The CDR3 is 15 amino acids. Germline CDR1 is SGHNT and CDR2 is YYREEE (reference sequence). CDR3 DNA sequence: TGTGCCAGCAGCCGCGACATCTCAACTAATGAAAAACTGTTTTTT. It specifies CASSRDISTNEKLFF. Supplemented by reference TRBV5-4 and TRBJ1-4, the full variable domain reads ETGVTQSPTHLIKTRGQQVTLRCSSQSGHNTVSWYQQALGQGPQFIFQYYREEENGRGNFPPRFSGLQFPNYSSELNVNALELDDSALYLCASSRDISTNEKLFFGSGTQLSVL.